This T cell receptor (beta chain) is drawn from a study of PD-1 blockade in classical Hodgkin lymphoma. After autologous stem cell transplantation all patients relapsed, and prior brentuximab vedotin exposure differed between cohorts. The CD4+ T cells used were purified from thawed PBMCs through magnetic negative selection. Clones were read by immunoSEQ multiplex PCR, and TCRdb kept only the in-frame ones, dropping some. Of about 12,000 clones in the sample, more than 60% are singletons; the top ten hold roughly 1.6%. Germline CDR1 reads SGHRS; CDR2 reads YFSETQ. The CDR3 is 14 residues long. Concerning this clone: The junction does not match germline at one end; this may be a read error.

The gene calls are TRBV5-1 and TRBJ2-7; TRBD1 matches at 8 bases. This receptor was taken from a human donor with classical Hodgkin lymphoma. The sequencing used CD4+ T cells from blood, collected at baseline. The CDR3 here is CASRDSDRGGEQYF. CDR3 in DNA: TGTGCCAGCAGAGACTCCGACAGGGGTGGGGAGCAGTACTTC.